This T cell receptor beta chain was documented in a study of T cells in Graves' hyperthyroidism and ophthalmopathy (dated by TCRdb to the late 2010s). Background for the entire study: Peripheral blood was sampled at the time of initial diagnosis, prior to any treatment. Prospective prediction of ophthalmopathy was tested in an independent validation cohort of some 20 hyperthyroidism patients and 17 patients who later progressed to ophthalmopathy. Following sampling, methimazole starting at 30 mg daily was given to hyperthyroidism patients, and high-dose intravenous methylprednisolone was given to ophthalmopathy patients. To identify TCR V-J signatures that set the groups apart, the researchers used a discovery cohort of more than 95 patients, made up of around 40 with Graves' ophthalmopathy and 57 with stable Graves' hyperthyroidism. The paper describes TCR Vbeta CDR3 sequencing of about 140 peripheral blood samples, made up of 43 ophthalmopathy patients, 70 to 75 hyperthyroidism patients and about 17 progressor patients. The 95 to 100 discovery patients were randomly divided into training and test sets at a 7:3 ratio. In addition, the study compared T-cell repertoires in thyroid tissue and in blood from 6 or 7 Graves' hyperthyroidism patients. General findings and caveats noted by the study authors: Most expanded thyroid clonotypes (frequency above 0.001) were also detected in blood, suggesting blood repertoires may reflect thyroid immune responses. No statistical method was used to set the sample size in advance, and investigators knew the group allocation. In validation, progression to ophthalmopathy was predicted by the model with around 71% sensitivity and 72.22% specificity, a median of approximately 6.5 months before onset. A 13 V-J signature model separated ophthalmopathy from stable hyperthyroidism, with nearly 90% sensitivity and about 81% specificity in cross-validation and 80%/75% in testing.

For this clonotype: Its antigen has not been determined. No per-base quality is available; no much larger clone lies one base away.

The germline V gene encodes CDR1 SQVTM and CDR2 ANQGSEA. Relative to germline, V is 4 bases shorter and J is 3 bases shorter, with 10 bases between their ends. The CDR3 runs 13 residues from the cysteine to the phenylalanine. Kept here is only the CDR3 DNA, which spans 39 bases and is read in frame from base 1. Stable Graves' hyperthyroidism was defined as no progression to ophthalmopathy during 18 months of follow-up. Hyperthyroidism patients were newly diagnosed, with disease duration under 2 months, and aged 18 to 65 years. Exclusion was applied to patients with uncontrolled infections, other autoimmune diseases, pregnancy or lactation. Diagnoses relied on clinical symptoms, serum thyroxine and TRAb, thyroid ultrasound and orbital computed tomography. PBMCs were isolated from 7.5 to 10 ml of fresh peripheral blood by Ficoll-Paque density gradient centrifugation. Total RNA was extracted with Trizol reagent, and quality was checked on an Agilent 2100 Bioanalyzer.

TCR beta CDR3 regions were amplified from RNA transcripts. For the first round of RT-PCR on the TCR CDR3, the HTBI primer set was used together with the Qiagen OneStep RT-PCR kit. The libraries were constructed in a second round of multiplex PCR and then size-selected and purified. Paired-end sequencing of the libraries was performed with 100 bp reads on an Illumina HiSeq2000. As for how the authors treated the data: SOAPnuke was used to process the raw data, with reads discarded if the reads contained adapters or uncalled bases, had a mean Phred below 15, or lacked an exact constant-primer or identifier match. COPE v1.2.5 was used to merge high-quality paired reads, and clonotypes were defined as unique nucleotide sequences. MiTCR v1.1 was used to align clonotypes to the IMGT TRBV, TRBD and TRBJ reference segments. Only V-J combinations with frequency above 0.0001, covering about 99% of repertoires, were analysed. A TCS score was defined as the ratio between F50 (clonal expansion) and ExV (chaos), using BLOSUM62-based TCRdist between CDR3 peptides within each V-J. Welch's t-statistics and random forest reduced fewer than 600 V-J features to 13, which were used in a naive Bayes classifier (R e1071). The similarity between thyroid and blood repertoires was quantified using the Morisita-Horn index. TCRdb itself trimmed the public reads at Q25 with fastp, ran MiXCR and retained productive beta chains. Every distinct CDR3 protein forms one entry, paired with its most common genes and DNA. For this entry, the V and J calls and clone size follow TCRdb and not the study's own pipeline. Within this sample are around 800,000 distinct CDR3 sequences, with around 38% of them counted one time only. The top ten clonotypes cover 7% to 10% of the sample.

The sequencing sample was made of blood. The V gene is TRBV29-1 and the J gene is TRBJ1-5; the D region possibly corresponds to TRBD1 (5 bases align). This TCR came from a man between 18 and 29 years old with Graves' hyperthyroidism. The base sequence is TGCAGCGTTGGGGACGGCTACAATCAGCCCCAGCATTTT. Translated, it gives CSVGDGYNQPQHF.